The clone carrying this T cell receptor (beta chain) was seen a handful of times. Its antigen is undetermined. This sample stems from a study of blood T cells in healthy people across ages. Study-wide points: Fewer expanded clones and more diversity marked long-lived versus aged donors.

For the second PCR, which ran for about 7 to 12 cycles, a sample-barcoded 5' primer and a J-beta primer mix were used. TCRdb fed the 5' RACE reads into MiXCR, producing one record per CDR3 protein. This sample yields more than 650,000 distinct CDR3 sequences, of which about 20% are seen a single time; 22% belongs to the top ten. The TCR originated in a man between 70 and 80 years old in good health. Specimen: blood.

This chain's CDR3 is CASSQGSVSYEQYF. CDR3 in DNA: TGTGCCAGCAGCCAAGGTTCAGTTTCCTACGAGCAGTACTTC. This chain connects TRBV3-1 to TRBJ2-7; D gene unclear. V lost 1 base to trimming and J lost 1 base, with 8 bases between them. Germline CDR1 reads LGHDT; CDR2 reads YNNKEL (reference sequence). The CDR3 sequence is 14 residues long.